The clone carrying this T cell receptor beta chain was seen just once. Generated by immunoSEQ multiplex PCR, the TCRdb table keeps only in-frame clones and is missing some. The profile shows approximately 160,000 clones, 92% of them singletons. This entry comes from a study of control samples from healthy donors and cancer patients. This CDR3 comprises 13 residues. With 5 bases removed from V and 6 bases from J, the gap between germline ends came to 10 bases. CDR1 SGHTA and CDR2 FQGNSA come from the germline V gene. V usage is TRBV7-2 and J usage is TRBJ2-2; tentative D call: TRBD1 (5 bases). Material: blood. The TCR sequence derives from a woman in her 30s in good health. The CDR3 loop is CASSLGAAGELFF. The CDR3 DNA sequence: TGTGCCAGCAGCCTAGGGGCCGCCGGGGAGCTGTTTTTT. The complete variable domain, with remaining parts taken from reference TRBV7-2 and TRBJ2-2, reads GAGVSQSPSNKVTEKGKDVELRCDPISGHTALYWYRQSLGQGLEFLIYFQGNSAPDKSGLPSDRFSAERTGGSVSTLTIQRTQQEDSAVYLCASSLGAAGELFFGEGSRLTVL.